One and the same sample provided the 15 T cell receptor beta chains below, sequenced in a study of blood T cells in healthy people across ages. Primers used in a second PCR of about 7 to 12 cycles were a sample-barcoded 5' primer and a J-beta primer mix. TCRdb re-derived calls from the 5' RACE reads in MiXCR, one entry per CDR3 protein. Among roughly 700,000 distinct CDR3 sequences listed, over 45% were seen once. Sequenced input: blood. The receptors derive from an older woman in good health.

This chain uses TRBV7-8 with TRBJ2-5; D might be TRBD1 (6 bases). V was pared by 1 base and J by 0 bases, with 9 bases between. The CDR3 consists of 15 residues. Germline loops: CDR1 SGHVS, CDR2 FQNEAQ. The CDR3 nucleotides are TGTGCCAGCAGCTTAGTCGACAGGTACCAAGAGACCCAGTACTTC. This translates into CASSLVDRYQETQYF. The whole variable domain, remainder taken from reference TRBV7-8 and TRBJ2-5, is GAGVSQSPRYKVAKRGQDVALRCDPISGHVSLFWYQQALGQGPEFLTYFQNEAQLDKSGLPSDRFFAERPEGSVSTLKIQRTQQEDSAVYLCASSLVDRYQETQYFGPGTRLLVL.

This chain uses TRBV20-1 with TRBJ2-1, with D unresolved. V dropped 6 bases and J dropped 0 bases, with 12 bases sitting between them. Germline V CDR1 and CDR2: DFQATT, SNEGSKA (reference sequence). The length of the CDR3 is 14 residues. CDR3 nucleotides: TGCAGTGCCCCCGACTGGAGCTCCTACAATGAGCAGTTCTTC. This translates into CSAPDWSSYNEQFF.

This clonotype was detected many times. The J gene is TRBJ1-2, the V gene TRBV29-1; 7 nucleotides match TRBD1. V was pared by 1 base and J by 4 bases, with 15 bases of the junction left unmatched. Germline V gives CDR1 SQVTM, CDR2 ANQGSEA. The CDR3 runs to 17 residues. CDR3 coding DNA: TGCAGCGTTGAAGGGTTGGAAACAGGGGTGATCCGCTATGGCTACACCTTC. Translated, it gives CSVEGLETGVIRYGYTF.

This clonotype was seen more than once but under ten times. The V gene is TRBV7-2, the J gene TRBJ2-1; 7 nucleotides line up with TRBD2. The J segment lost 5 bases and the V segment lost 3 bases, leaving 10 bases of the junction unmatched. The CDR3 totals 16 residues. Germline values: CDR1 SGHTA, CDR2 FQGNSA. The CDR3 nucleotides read TGTGCCAGCAGCTTTATACCGGGAGGCCAGCACAATGAGCAGTTCTTC. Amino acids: CASSFIPGGQHNEQFF. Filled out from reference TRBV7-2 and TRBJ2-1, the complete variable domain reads GAGVSQSPSNKVTEKGKDVELRCDPISGHTALYWYRQSLGQGLEFLIYFQGNSAPDKSGLPSDRFSAERTGGSVSTLTIQRTQQEDSAVYLCASSFIPGGQHNEQFFGPGTRLTVL.

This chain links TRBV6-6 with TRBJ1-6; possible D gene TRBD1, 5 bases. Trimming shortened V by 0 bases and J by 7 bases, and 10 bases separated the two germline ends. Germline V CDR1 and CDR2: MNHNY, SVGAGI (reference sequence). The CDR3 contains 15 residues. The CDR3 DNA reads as TGTGCCAGCAGTTACTCTGGGGCATGGAATTCACCCCTCCACTTT. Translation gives CASSYSGAWNSPLHF.

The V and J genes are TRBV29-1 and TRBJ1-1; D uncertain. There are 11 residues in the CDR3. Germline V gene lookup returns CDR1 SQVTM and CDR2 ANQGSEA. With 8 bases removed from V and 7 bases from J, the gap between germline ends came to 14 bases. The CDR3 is CSTRRASEAFF. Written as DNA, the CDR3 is TGCAGCACACGTCGGGCGAGTGAAGCTTTCTTT.

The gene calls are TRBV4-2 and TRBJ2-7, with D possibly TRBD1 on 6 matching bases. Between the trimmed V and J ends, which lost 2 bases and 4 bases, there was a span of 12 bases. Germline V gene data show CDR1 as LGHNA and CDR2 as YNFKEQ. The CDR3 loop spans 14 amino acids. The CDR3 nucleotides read TGTGCCAGCAGCCAACAATCAGGGGCTTACGAGCAGTACTTC. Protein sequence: CASSQQSGAYEQYF.

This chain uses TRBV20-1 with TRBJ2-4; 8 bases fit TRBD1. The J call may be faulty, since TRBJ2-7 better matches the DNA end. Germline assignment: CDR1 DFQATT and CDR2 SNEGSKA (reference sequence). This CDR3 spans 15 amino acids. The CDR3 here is CSAHKTDRVFYEQYF. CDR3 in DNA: TGCAGTGCCCATAAGACGGACAGGGTCTTCTACGAGCAGTACTTC.

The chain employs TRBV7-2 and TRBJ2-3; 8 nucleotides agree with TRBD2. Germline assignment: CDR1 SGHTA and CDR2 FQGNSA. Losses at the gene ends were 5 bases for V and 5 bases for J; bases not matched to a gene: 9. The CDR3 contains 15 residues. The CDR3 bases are TGTGCCAGCAGCACCGGCGGGAGGACCAAAGATACGCAGTATTTT. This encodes CASSTGGRTKDTQYF.

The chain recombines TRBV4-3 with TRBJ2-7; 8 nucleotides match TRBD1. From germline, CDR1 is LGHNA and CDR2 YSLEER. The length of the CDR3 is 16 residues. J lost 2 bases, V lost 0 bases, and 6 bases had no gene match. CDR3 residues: CASSQDPTGVTYEQYF. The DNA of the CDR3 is TGCGCCAGCAGCCAAGATCCGACAGGGGTGACCTACGAGCAGTACTTC.

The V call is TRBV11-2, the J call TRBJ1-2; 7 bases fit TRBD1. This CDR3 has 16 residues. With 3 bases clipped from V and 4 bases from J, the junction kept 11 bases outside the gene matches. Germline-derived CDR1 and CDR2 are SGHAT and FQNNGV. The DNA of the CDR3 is TGTGCCAGCAGCTTCCGCCCCGGGACAGACCTCTATGGCTACACCTTC. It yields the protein CASSFRPGTDLYGYTF.

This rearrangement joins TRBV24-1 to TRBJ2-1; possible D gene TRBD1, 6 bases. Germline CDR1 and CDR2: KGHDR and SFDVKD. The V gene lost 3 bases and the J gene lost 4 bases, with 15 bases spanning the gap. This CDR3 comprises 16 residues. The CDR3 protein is CATSDPTGRGYNEQFF. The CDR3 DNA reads TGTGCCACCAGTGATCCCACAGGGCGTGGGTACAATGAGCAGTTCTTC.

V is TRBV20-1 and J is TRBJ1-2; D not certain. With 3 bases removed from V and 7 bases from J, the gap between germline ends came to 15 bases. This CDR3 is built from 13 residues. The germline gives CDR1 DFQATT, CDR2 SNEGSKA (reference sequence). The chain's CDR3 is CSASDAKGGGYTF. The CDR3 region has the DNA TGCAGTGCTAGCGATGCCAAAGGAGGTGGCTACACCTTC.

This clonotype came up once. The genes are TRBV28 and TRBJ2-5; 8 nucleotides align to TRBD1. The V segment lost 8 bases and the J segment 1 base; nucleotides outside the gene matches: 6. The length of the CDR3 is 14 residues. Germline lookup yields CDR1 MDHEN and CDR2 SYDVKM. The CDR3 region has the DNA TGTGCCAGCTTTGGGGGACAGGCCCAAGAGACCCAGTACTTC. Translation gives CASFGGQAQETQYF.

The CDR3 DNA follows: TGTGCCAGCAGCCGCCCCCGCGGGAGATCCGAGACCCAGTACTTC. It yields the protein CASSRPRGRSETQYF. The rearrangement joins TRBV12-3 or TRBV12-4 to TRBJ2-5; 7 bases agree with TRBD2. The V gene end was trimmed by 6 bases and the J gene end by 5 bases; junction bases not matched to a gene: 12. CDR3 length: 15 residues.